This TCR beta chain was sequenced in a study of T cells in localized non-small cell lung cancer (dated by TCRdb to about 2020). In the study overall: The study analyzed T cell repertoires of 200 to 300 early-stage NSCLC patients, comparing tumors and uninvolved tumor-adjacent lungs. The cohort comprised under 250 treatment-naïve NSCLC patients with resected, localized lung tumors. A mean age of roughly 64 years was recorded for the NSCLC patients, of whom approximately 130 were male and 107 were female. What the research found in general, with its limitations: Longer overall survival was associated with higher T cell density in blood, whereas shorter survival was associated with higher clonality in adjacent lung. A median of around 57 of the top 100 tumor clones were detected in paired uninvolved adjacent lung, and around 30 of these tumor clones were also found among the top 100 clones of the paired uninvolved adjacent lung. Uninvolved tumor-adjacent lung showed the highest T cell clonality, higher than tumor, which suggests more focused antigenic responses in the adjacent lung. Because multi-region tumor sequencing was not done, intratumor heterogeneity could not be ruled out. Because of the exploratory design, TCR variables were selected using unadjusted p-values without false-discovery rate correction.

The immunoSEQ Assay was used to sequence TCR beta CDR3 regions from DNA. For the original study's pipeline: To compute T cell density, TCR beta template counts were normalized to usable DNA, which was estimated by amplifying housekeeping genes. Richness was estimated using the preseqR package, with extrapolation to 400,000 templates for PBMC samples and to 120,000 templates for tissue samples. Clonality was calculated as one minus Pielou's evenness. To identify tissue-enriched TCRs, differential abundance testing was run on productive amino-acid clonotypes with a minimum total count of 5 and an alpha of 0.1. The Jaccard Index and the Morisita Overlap Index were used to measure repertoire overlap between compartments. TCR beta CDR3s were clustered by GLIPH together with public tetramer-defined viral CDR3s, and at least three viral sequences plus V-gene enrichment were required for viral motifs. TCRdb took over this immuneACCESS table, retaining in-frame rearrangements with V and J assigned. Such tables are incomplete; in checked studies, under half of the missing clones stem from an unresolved V gene, and the remainder is unexplained. V and J calls and clone size are as listed in that table; D and trimming were resolved from the DNA. Within this sample are about 21,000 clones, with around 90% of them counted one time only. The ten largest clones add up to about 7% of the sample.

On this clone itself: Its antigen specificity is not known. Base qualities are not recorded, but no much larger clone differs from it by a single base.

At diagnosis, tumor, uninvolved tumor-adjacent lung and peripheral blood were collected and then preserved as a mix of FFPE and fresh-frozen material. For TCR repertoire profiling, the blood samples were analyzed as peripheral blood mononuclear cells. This material consisted of peripheral blood, taken before any cancer treatment. The sequence came from a male donor aged 60 or older with stage I squamous cell lung carcinoma.

CDR3 region: CACLVHRVDGYTF. The DNA sequence is given as TGTGCCTGCCTCGTTCACAGGGTCGATGGCTACACCTTC. The chain uses TRBV30 and TRBJ1-2; tentative D gene TRBD1, with 6 bases matching. CDR1 and CDR2 are drawn from the germline V gene (reference sequence): GTSNPN, SVGIG. Spanning cysteine to phenylalanine, the CDR3 consists of 13 amino acids. The CDR3 DNA has 39 bases and is translated from base 1. The germline ends are 17 bases apart after V is trimmed by 6 bases and J by 6 bases. Here the CDR3 is joined to the reference TRBV30 and TRBJ1-2 genes, and the full variable domain is: SQTIHQWPATLVQPVGSPLSLECTVEGTSNPNLYWYRQAAGRGLQLLFYSVGIGQISSEVPQNLSASRPQDRQFILSSKKLLLSDSGFYLCACLVHRVDGYTFGSGTRLTVV.